The present entry profiles one TCR beta chain with its context. This specimen belongs to a study of OX40 agonist ivuxolimab in advanced cancers. TCRdb's table, derived via immunoSEQ multiplex PCR, lists solely in-frame clones and lacks some. In the table there are fewer than 85,000 clones, roughly 87% of which are singletons. The CDR3 runs 16 residues. V was shortened by 3 bases and J by 3 bases, with 12 bases between the two germline ends. Germline CDR1 reads KGHSH; CDR2 reads LQKENI. The TCR was taken from an adult with an advanced solid tumor such as melanoma, head and neck, liver or kidney cancer. The source material was CD4+ or CD8+ T cells sorted from blood, sampled in a trial of the OX40 agonist ivuxolimab. This chain uses TRBV18 with TRBJ2-6; tentative D call: TRBD2 (6 bases). CDR3: CASSPWGVSGANVLTF. In nucleotides, the CDR3 is TGTGCCAGCTCACCCTGGGGGGTCAGTGGGGCCAACGTCCTGACTTTC.